The 7 T cell receptor beta chains given below trace back to one sample, sequenced in a study of control samples from healthy donors and cancer patients. The data were produced by immunoSEQ multiplex PCR, yet TCRdb's version contains in-frame clones alone and is incomplete. The sample has around 68,000 clones, 83% seen once; the top ten hold about 15%. Input material: blood. The receptors were gathered from a man in his sixties in good health.

This clone was seen a single time. This chain joins TRBV6-4 and TRBJ1-6; unclear D gene. V was cut by 2 bases and J by 8 bases, with 7 bases left in between. The germline V gene has CDR1 MRHNA and CDR2 SNTAGT. The CDR3 covers 13 residues. The CDR3 loop is CASSDRAHSPLHF. Here the CDR3 DNA reads TGTGCCAGCAGTGACAGGGCACATTCACCCCTCCACTTT.

The chain carries TRBV5-6 and TRBJ1-1, with TRBD1 identical over 9 bases. The ends lost 5 bases at V and 4 bases at J; junction bases unmatched: 6. Germline V gives CDR1 SGHDT, CDR2 YYEEEE. The CDR3 sequence is 14 residues long. The CDR3 DNA sequence: TGTGCCAGCAGGGGACAGGGAACGGGCACTGAAGCTTTCTTT. Translation gives CASRGQGTGTEAFF.

The CDR3 loop is CASSLALSSYNEQFF. The DNA of the CDR3 is TGTGCCAGCAGCTTAGCGCTTAGCTCCTACAATGAGCAGTTCTTC. The rearrangement joins TRBV7-9 to TRBJ2-1; no reliable D call. Germline V lookup: CDR1 SEHNR, CDR2 FQNEAQ (reference sequence). The V end was cut by 0 bases, the J end by 0 bases, with 6 bases between. The CDR3 covers 15 residues.

The chain is built from TRBV30 and TRBJ1-2; a possible D gene is TRBD1 (5 bases). The CDR3 extends over 18 amino acids. V shed 4 bases and J shed 0 bases, with 24 bases lying between them. The germline V gene encodes CDR1 GTSNPN and CDR2 SVGIG (reference sequence). This CDR3 reads CAWKDWTSRYGANYGYTF. CDR3 coding DNA: TGTGCCTGGAAGGATTGGACATCCCGGTACGGGGCTAACTATGGCTACACCTTC.

This clone has a count of ten or more. J is TRBJ1-6 and V is TRBV30, with 8 bases lining up with TRBD1. The ends lost 4 bases at V and 6 bases at J; junction bases unmatched: 5. Looked up from germline, CDR1 is GTSNPN and CDR2 is SVGIG (reference sequence). CDR3 size: 14 residues. CDR3 residues: CAWTGQVFNSPLHF. The CDR3 DNA sequence: TGTGCCTGGACGGGACAGGTTTTTAATTCACCCCTCCACTTT.

The J gene is TRBJ1-1, the V gene TRBV2; 7 bases line up with TRBD1. After removal of 3 bases from V and 9 bases from J, the junction contained 13 bases not matched to a gene. Germline CDR1 is SNHLY and CDR2 is FYNNEI. CDR3 length equals 15 residues. The CDR3 is CASSERWTGQGKAFF. The CDR3 DNA is TGTGCCAGCAGTGAGAGGTGGACAGGTCAGGGAAAAGCTTTCTTT.

In its sample, this clone was seen a few times. The chain couples TRBV2 to TRBJ2-2, with TRBD1 matching over 10 bases. The CDR3 has 16 amino acids. The trim removed 4 bases at V and 6 bases at J, leaving 8 bases unmatched. Germline V gives CDR1 SNHLY, CDR2 FYNNEI. For the CDR3, the DNA is TGTGCCAGCAGTGTCCCCGACAGGGGGCGCCCCGGGGAGCTGTTTTTT. It encodes CASSVPDRGRPGELFF.